The sequence of this T cell receptor beta chain was determined in a study of identical twins. TCRdb redid the calling of the 5' RACE reads with MiXCR, one entry per CDR3 protein. The sample lists 200,000 to 250,000 distinct CDR3 sequences, around 6.6% occurring once. Healthy Caucasians made up all donors. Findings and caveats of the study: The authors noted that invariant MAIT and iNKT cells could partly confound zero-insertion analyses. Beta out-of-frame twin sharing showed a weaker excess.

This CDR3 contains 13 residues. Trimming took 6 bases from V and 3 from J, leaving 9 bases between them. In germline, CDR1 is MDHEN, CDR2 SYDVKM. A word on this clonotype: Its matching antigen is unknown.

This sample was also put to use in a study of yellow fever vaccine responses in identical twins.

The TCR originated in a woman aged 18-30 years in good health. The V and J genes are TRBV28 and TRBJ2-1; tentatively, D is TRBD1 (6 bases). The sample consisted of memory (CD45RO+) T cells sorted from blood. The CDR3 reads CASSYRVYNEQFF. CDR3 bases: TGTGCCAGCAGCTACAGGGTCTACAATGAGCAGTTCTTC.